The following is a T cell receptor beta chain sequence with its context. Antigen unknown. This likely comes from a read error, as the CDR3 has no conserved phenylalanine or tryptophan at its end. This sample was included in a study of T-cell reconstitution after alpha-beta-depleted transplantation in children. Study-wide findings and caveats: Alpha-beta T cells about two months after transplant reportedly derived from several hundred expanded graft clones. Most T-cell counts and diversity one year after the transplant came from T cells that were newly produced.

Using unique molecular identifiers, the investigators prepared the TCRbeta library. A single record per CDR3 protein comes from TCRdb applying MiXCR to the PCR reads. The data show roughly 490,000 distinct CDR3 sequences, 11% seen once. Trimming cost V 1 base and J 3 bases; bases outside gene matches: 5. This CDR3 region has 15 residues. Germline V lookup: CDR1 SGHRS, CDR2 YFSETQ. V is TRBV5-1 and J is TRBJ2-3; 7 bases align to TRBD2. The specimen was PBMCs, mostly from graft donor cells, collected 180 days after TCRalphabeta/CD19-depleted stem cell transplant. This receptor was identified in a female patient aged 2 to 10 who had a stem cell transplant for aplastic anemia, so the T cells may come from the graft donor. DNA for the CDR3: TGCGCCAGCAGCTTGCGGGGGGTCCAGACAGATACGCAGTATTTA. This encodes CASSLRGVQTDTQYL.